A selection of T cell receptor beta chains follows, all from one sample in a study of T cells after posttransplantation cyclophosphamide. Repertoires were generated with immunoSEQ multiplex PCR, while TCRdb's copy carries only in-frame clones and drops some. The profile covers about 47,000 clones, with 94% appearing a single time and approximately 2.9% taken by the ten largest. Sequenced sample: PBMCs. The receptors originated from a woman aged 30 to 39 in good health and a related stem cell transplant donor. Both conserved end residues are part of each CDR3. D genes are given only for firm matches. Expanded clones get a size class; other rows say once, few or many, or leave the size out.

j_call clone_size d_call v_call cdr3_nt cdr3_aa
TRBJ2-5 . . TRBV29-1 TGCAGCGTTGAAGCAGTAGGGGTAGAGACCCAGTACTTC CSVEAVGVETQYF
TRBJ2-3 . TRBD2 TRBV9 TGTGCCAGCAGCGTAGGGATGCGGGGGGGCCGGGACACAGATACGCAGTATTTT CASSVGMRGGRDTDTQYF
TRBJ2-7 . . TRBV5-1 TGCGCCAGCAGCTTGGGGGGGGTCGAGCAGTACTTC CASSLGGVEQYF
TRBJ2-7 . . TRBV28 TGTGCCAGCAGTTTTCAGTATTACGAGCAGTACTTC CASSFQYYEQYF
TRBJ2-7 . TRBD2 TRBV15 TGTGCCACCAGCAGAGGGGGTAGCGGGGGCCACGAGCAGTACTTC CATSRGGSGGHEQYF
TRBJ2-3 . TRBD1 TRBV29-1 TGCAGCGTTGAATTTCTCGGGACAGGGGGCGAGGATACGCAGTATTTT CSVEFLGTGGEDTQYF
TRBJ1-5 once . TRBV28 TGTGCCAGCCAGGAACACGCCTCTCATAGCAATCAGCCCCAGCATTTT CASQEHASHSNQPQHF
TRBJ2-5 . . TRBV4-2 TGTGCCAGCAGCCAAGACGCCGGGCGGGCGGAGACCCAGTACTTC CASSQDAGRAETQYF
TRBJ2-3 . TRBD2 TRBV25-1 TGTGCCAGCAGCGTGGGGGGGGGAACGCAGTATTTT CASSVGGGTQYF
TRBJ2-5 . TRBD2 TRBV5-5 TGTGCCAGCAGCTTGGCCCCTAGCGGGGGGGCACGAGAGACCCAGTACTTC CASSLAPSGGARETQYF